The clone carrying this TCR beta chain turned up a few times. TCRdb ran MiXCR on the RT-PCR reads and lists one entry per CDR3 protein. The table lists about a million distinct CDR3 sequences, roughly 17% of them singletons. The data were obtained in a study of patients and donors after allogeneic stem cell transplantation. The germline V gene has CDR1 SGDLS and CDR2 YYNGEE. The CDR3 has 15 residues. J was trimmed by 5 bases and V by 0 bases; bases with no gene match: 5. The sample consisted of blood, either unsorted or a sorted T cell fraction (not recorded which). The clonotype originates from a human donor who was either an allogeneic HSCT recipient or a stem cell or donor lymphocyte infusion donor (not recorded which). It is not recorded whose cells these are; they may come from a transplant donor. This sequence joins TRBV9 and TRBJ2-3; 8 nucleotides align to TRBD1. The DNA of the CDR3 is TGTGCCAGCAGCGTAGAGGGCAGGGGGCAAGATACGCAGTATTTT. It codes for CASSVEGRGQDTQYF.